The text below deals with one TCR beta chain. This clone has only one observation. What this receptor recognizes is not known. Per-base qualities were not stored, and no clone one base away is much larger. Taken from the germline V gene, the CDR1 and CDR2 loops are SGHRS and YFSETQ. The CDR3 runs 15 residues from the cysteine to the phenylalanine. Only the CDR3 part of the read is kept: 45 bases, read in frame from the first base. V lost 0 bases and J lost 6 bases, and the count of bases not matched to a germline gene is 0. The cohort consisted of fewer than 700 healthy bone marrow donors. Cohort members were all nominally healthy when sampled, although unrecorded immune exposures were likely present. The donor was CMV seronegative and belonged to the group of more than 300 seronegative cohort members. Every donor gave a peripheral blood sample, and the peripheral blood mononuclear cells from that sample were used for TCR beta sequencing. The Qiagen DNeasy Blood Extraction Kit was used to extract genomic DNA from the blood cell samples.

The library was built by means of the immunoSEQ multiplex PCR assay. For the multiplex PCR, a mixture combining 60 forward primers for TCR Vbeta segments and 13 reverse primers for TCR Jbeta segments was used. Amplification of the CDR3 region of rearranged TCR beta genes was performed with a multiplex PCR assay on genomic DNA. Amplified TCR beta libraries were sequenced as 87-base-pair reads on the Illumina HiSeq System. The authors' pipeline ran thus. A later analysis tallied 80 million to 95 million unique TCR beta chains across the 666 repertoires, and about 12 million of those chains were shared by two or more donors. A nearest-neighbor algorithm error-corrected the raw reads and collapsed the reads into unique sequences, merging closely related sequences to remove PCR and sequencing errors. CDR3 sequences were aligned to IMGT reference sequences to assign V, D and J gene segments. For a sequence to be retained, a match of at least six nucleotides was required to both a V gene segment and a J gene segment. Rearrangements were called productive when the CDR3 lacked stop codons and stayed in frame with V and J; all others were non-productive. Following IMGT convention, CDR3 was defined as the stretch from the second conserved V-encoded cysteine up to the conserved J-encoded phenylalanine. Sequences without an unambiguous match to a single V gene segment were excluded from the earlier analysis of a few hundred of the donors. In an earlier analysis of 587 of the donors, V segments were called functional above 56.7% productive rearrangements and were called segregating when the between-donor standard deviation exceeded 5%. To diagnose cytomegalovirus status from the catalog of TCR beta chain sequences, a statistical classification framework was built. V and J gene assignment, in a later analysis, came from comparing TCR nucleotide sequences with IMGT/GENE-DB human TR gene sequences. In a later analysis, CDR3 sequences and most-parsimonious VDJ recombination scenarios were assigned using the TCRdist pipeline. In a later analysis, each TCR beta chain was defined by its CDR3 amino acid sequence together with its V-gene family, and reads lacking a unique V-gene family were excluded. As a way to deal with suspected cross-contamination and a sequencing artifact, a later analysis dropped approximately 570 nucleotide sequences that were highly shared and had low generation probability. For each public chain, a later analysis derived a clonal expansion index from normalized ranks of inferred template counts within each repertoire. In a later analysis, generation probabilities were computed with a VDJ recombination model fitted to out-of-frame rearrangements, and the resulting probabilities were checked against IGoR. In a later analysis, hypergeometric tests were used to score TCR-TCR, TCR-HLA and TCR-CMV co-occurrence, with a repertoire-size bias correction applied to TCR pairs. In a later analysis, false discovery rates were estimated by permuting HLA or CMV assignments 20 times. In a later analysis, co-occurring TCRs were grouped using DBSCAN, with TCRdist sequence similarity added in when clustering inside HLA-allele-positive subsets. For co-occurrence clustering, repertoires with fewer than 30,000 or more than 120,000 public chains were excluded, along with a handful of repertoires with anomalous nucleotide sharing. The table was pulled from immuneACCESS by TCRdb, which kept in-frame rearrangements only. Such tables lose some clones; where checked, under half of the loss comes from unresolved V genes, and the rest has no known cause. The DNA gave D and trimming, while V, J and clone size come from that table. The sample table holds around 99,000 clones, of which 65% to 85% were seen once. The ten largest clones represent approximately 2% of the sample.

These data come from a study of cytomegalovirus exposure and HLA in healthy donors (dated by TCRdb to the late 2010s). A note on the overall study: An earlier analysis of about 530 of the donors reported about 300 Gb of sequence data and 117 million unique TCR beta sequences obtained from roughly 180 million T cells. Roughly 310 gigabases of sequencing data and some 85 million unique TCR sequences were included in an early release covering several hundred HLA-typed donors. Of the roughly 400 genotyped donors, over 65% fell in the genetic ancestry cluster associated with self-reported Caucasian donors. The study aimed to test whether cataloging public T cell receptors could reveal signatures of past pathogen exposure. The study profiled the T cell repertoires of hundreds of subjects by immunosequencing and related them to cytomegalovirus serostatus. In addition to the first cohort of 500 to 850 subjects, a separate validation cohort of 120 different subjects was used. High-throughput TCR immunosequencing, statistical association of individual TCRs with disease status, and machine learning were combined to predict cytomegalovirus infection status. A later analysis re-examined previously published TCR beta repertoires from more than 600 donors and added high-resolution HLA genotyping to investigate patterns of TCR occurrence. In the later analysis, no new phenotypic data were used to find candidate immune exposures; instead, reliance was placed on TCR beta sequences and their occurrence across donors. An earlier analysis of approximately 500 of the donors applied high-throughput TCR beta sequencing to assess whether each TCR beta V gene segment acted as functional or pseudogenic. Donor age, sex, ethnicity and CMV serostatus were collected together with the repertoire data. A later genetic analysis took genome-wide SNP genotypes for about 60% of the roughly 670 donors and used that subset as a discovery cohort. All discovery cohort repertoires had been generated on a single sequencing platform. Both class I and class II loci were covered by HLA typing, at four-digit resolution. The number of donors typed differed by locus, with about 620-630 for A, B, C, DRB1 and DQB1, more than 500 for DQA1, 606 for DPA1, and approximately 470 for DPB1. Roughly five DR-DQ haplotypes were handled as single units for association and clustering because linkage in the cohort was strong. Across roughly 420 genotyped donors of the cohort, an average of about 200,000 unique TCR beta nucleotide sequences per donor were sequenced, and approximately 17% of those sequences were non-productive.

Overall study outcomes, separate from this receptor: At a false discovery rate of 0.05, a later analysis linked 15,000 to 20,000 TCR beta sequences to specific HLA alleles. A further reported finding was that TCR beta sequences accurately predicted the HLA-A and HLA-B alleles for most subjects in the first cohort. An association between a missense DCLRE1C variant and V-gene and J-gene trimming of TCR beta chains was found in a later genetic analysis and replicated in an independent cohort. Most TCR sequences were seen in very few donors, while some public TCRs were found in many individuals. Because HLA typing was unavailable for some donors at each locus, only the typed subset was used in association tests. In a later analysis, several top co-occurrence clusters were reported to appear linked to parvovirus B19, influenza, CMV and Epstein-Barr virus. CMV serostatus was the only immune exposure information available for the cohort. The sequencing pipeline was judged likely to have produced a cluster of highly shared sequence variants as a technical artifact. Assigning TCR associations to individual alleles was difficult when HLA alleles, especially DR and DQ, strongly co-occurred. A later analysis found that most CMV-associated TCR beta chains appeared HLA-restricted, with HLA associations seemingly driven largely by CMV exposure. A later analysis found that HLA-associated TCR beta chains were more clonally expanded and had lower generation probabilities than equally common non-associated chains. Some IMGT-functional V segments, including TRBV6-2 and TRBV6-3, could not be distinguished by the 87-base-pair reads and were therefore excluded. A few of the identified cytomegalovirus-associated TCR beta chains were confirmed in vitro to be specific for cytomegalovirus antigens. A later genetic analysis reported fewer N-insertions in productive TCRs among donors in an Asian-associated ancestry cluster than the roughly 720-donor mean. Because counts were too low, more than 15 rarely observed V segments, including chromosome 9 orphons, were left out of the earlier analysis of some 640 of the donors. Correlated functional status among segregating V segments might be attributable to linkage disequilibrium, but an unknown experimental factor could not be ruled out. Presence/absence analyses assumed roughly uniform sequencing depth across donors, an assumption that may not hold. The authors suggested that the approach could potentially be generalized to other disease states and immunological phenotypes. In the study, around 160 TCR beta chains were listed as associated with cytomegalovirus. The classifier was reported to diagnose cytomegalovirus status with high specificity and sensitivity in both the original cohort and the validation cohort. In an earlier analysis of 587 of the donors, most TCR beta V segments appeared in productive rearrangements about 87% or about 30% of the time, broadly matching IMGT annotations. The cohort was sequenced for TCR beta chains only, and without alpha or paired-chain data the features that could be detected were limited. In a later analysis, TCR association rates were found to vary across HLA loci, with the most associated TCRs seen for DRB1 alleles and the fewest for HLA-C alleles.

The sequence joins TRBV5-1 to TRBJ2-1, with 13 bases matching TRBD2. The receptor was derived from a man aged 25-45 years in good health and CMV-seronegative. The specimen sequenced was PBMCs. The CDR3 protein sequence reads: CASSLGTSGSNEQFF. The DNA is as follows: TGCGCCAGCAGCTTGGGGACTAGCGGGAGCAATGAGCAGTTCTTC.